This T cell receptor beta chain was captured in a study of PD-1 blockade in mismatch repair-deficient tumors. Study overall: All were previously treated, progressing patients with about 11 mismatch repair-deficient cancer types. Study observations and caveats: After pembrolizumab, tumor-resident clones rose rapidly, then generally contracted before radiologic responses.

Repertoires were generated with immunoSEQ multiplex PCR, while TCRdb's copy carries only in-frame clones and drops some. Among about 68,000 clones listed, 60% to 80% were seen once. Mismatch repair deficiency was confirmed in all patients, by PCR or immunohistochemistry. TCRs were sequenced from a few patients responding to pembrolizumab. Details on this clone: Its antigen remains unknown.

Losses at the gene ends were 4 bases for V and 6 bases for J; bases not matched to a gene: 11. The CDR3 runs 16 residues. Germline lookup yields CDR1 SGHDT and CDR2 YYEEEE. The chain is built from TRBV5-6 and TRBJ1-1; 11 positions match TRBD1. The sample in question was peripheral blood, obtained 2 weeks after starting pembrolizumab. The receptor was isolated from an adult with mismatch repair-deficient cancer. CDR3 amino acids: CASSVIRDRGFSEAFF. Here the CDR3 DNA reads TGTGCCAGCAGCGTGATCCGGGACAGGGGGTTTTCTGAAGCTTTCTTT. Based on the CDR3 plus reference TRBV5-6 and TRBJ1-1, the full variable domain is DAGVTQSPTHLIKTRGQQVTLRCSPKSGHDTVSWYQQALGQGPQFIFQYYEEEERQRGNFPDRFSGHQFPNYSSELNVNALLLGDSALYLCASSVIRDRGFSEAFFGQGTRLTVV.